This T cell receptor beta chain came from a study of blood T cell repertoires in COVID-19. About the research overall: Donors in the United States, Italy and Spain gave samples during acute or convalescent COVID-19. Nucleic acid was either cDNA or gDNA, and it came from T cells, B-cell-depleted T cells, or PBMCs.

In the original processing: Counts of nucleated cells, estimated from reference gene primer amplification, were obtained. TCRdb keeps only in-frame clones here, not all; method: immunoSEQ multiplex PCR. The V and J calls and clone size are taken from that table; D and trimming were inferred from the DNA. The top ten clones hold just over 6.5% of a sample with a few hundred thousand clones, 85% of them seen once. All enrollees were roughly 18 to 89 years old and from approximately 24 US areas. Trimming took off 3 bases at V and 9 bases at J, with 21 bases between the two ends. This CDR3 has 16 residues. In germline, CDR1 is LGHNA, CDR2 YSLEER.

The specimen sequenced was PBMCs or T cells enriched from blood (not recorded which). The sequence derives from a woman in her 50s who had been exposed to COVID-19. This sequence joins TRBV4-3 and TRBJ2-1; D is perhaps TRBD1 (7 bases). CDR3 protein: CASSHIEGGGVGEQFF. CDR3 coding DNA: TGCGCCAGCAGCCACATAGAAGGGGGCGGGGTAGGTGAGCAGTTCTTC.